Described below is a single T cell receptor beta chain sequence and its context. The source of the sample is a study of blood T cell repertoires in COVID-19. Study in general: Samples of COVID-19 (acute and convalescent) were obtained from the United States, Italy and Spain. PBMCs, B-cell-depleted T cells, or T cells provided the cDNA or gDNA that made up the material.

Trimming stripped 1 base from V and 4 bases from J, with 12 bases between. The germline CDR1 and CDR2 sequences are SGHDN and FVKESK. CDR3 size: 15 residues. As handled by the study authors: Reference gene primer amplification in the assay estimated nucleated cell counts. The method was immunoSEQ multiplex PCR; TCRdb's version includes in-frame clones alone and lacks a portion of them. The V and J calls and the clone size are those of that table, but D and trimming were determined from the DNA. This table holds about 17,000 clones, nearly 90% found once. Sequenced input: peripheral blood. The TCR sequence derives from a man aged 55 to 70 with active COVID-19. The chain uses TRBV14 and TRBJ2-3, with D hard to call. The CDR3 DNA is TGTGCCAGCAGCCAAGGGTTAACGGTTCCAGATACGCAGTATTTT. Amino acids: CASSQGLTVPDTQYF.